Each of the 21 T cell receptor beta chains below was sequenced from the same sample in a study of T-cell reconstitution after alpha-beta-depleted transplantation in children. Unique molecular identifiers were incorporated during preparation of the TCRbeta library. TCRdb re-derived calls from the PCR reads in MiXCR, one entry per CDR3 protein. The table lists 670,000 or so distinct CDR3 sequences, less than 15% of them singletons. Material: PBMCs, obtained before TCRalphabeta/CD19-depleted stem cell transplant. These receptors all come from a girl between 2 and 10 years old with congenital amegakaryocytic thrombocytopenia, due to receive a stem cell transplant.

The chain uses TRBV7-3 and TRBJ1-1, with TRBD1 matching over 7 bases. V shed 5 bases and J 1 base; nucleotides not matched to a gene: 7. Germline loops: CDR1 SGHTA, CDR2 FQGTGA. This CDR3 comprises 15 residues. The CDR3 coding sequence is TGTGCCAGCAGCCTAATGGGGACAGAGAACACTGAAGCTTTCTTT. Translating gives CASSLMGTENTEAFF.

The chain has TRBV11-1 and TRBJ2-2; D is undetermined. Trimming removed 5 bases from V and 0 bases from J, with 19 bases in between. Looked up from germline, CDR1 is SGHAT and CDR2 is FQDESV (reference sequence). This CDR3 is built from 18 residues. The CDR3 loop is CASSPRNPLLTNTGELFF. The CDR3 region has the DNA TGTGCCAGCAGCCCCAGGAACCCTCTTCTTACGAACACCGGGGAGCTGTTTTTT.

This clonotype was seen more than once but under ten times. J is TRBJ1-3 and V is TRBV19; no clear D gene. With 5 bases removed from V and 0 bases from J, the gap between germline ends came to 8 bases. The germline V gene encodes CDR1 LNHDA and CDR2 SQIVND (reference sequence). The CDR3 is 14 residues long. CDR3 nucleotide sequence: TGTGCCAGTAGTCCACCAAGCTCTGGAAACACCATATATTTT. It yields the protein CASSPPSSGNTIYF.

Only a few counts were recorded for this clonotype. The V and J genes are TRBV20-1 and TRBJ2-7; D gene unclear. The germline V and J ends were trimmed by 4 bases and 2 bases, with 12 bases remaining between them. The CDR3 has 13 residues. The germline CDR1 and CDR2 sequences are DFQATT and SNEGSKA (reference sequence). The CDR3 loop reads CSAIRKPTYEQYF. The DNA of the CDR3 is TGCAGTGCTATACGCAAGCCTACCTACGAGCAGTACTTC.

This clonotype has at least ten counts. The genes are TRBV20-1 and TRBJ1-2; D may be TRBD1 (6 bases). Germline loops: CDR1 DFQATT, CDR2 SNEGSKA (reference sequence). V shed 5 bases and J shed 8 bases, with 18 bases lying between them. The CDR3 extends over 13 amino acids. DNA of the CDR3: TGCAGTGCTCTCTGGAGGGGGGTTCGAGGCTACACCTTC. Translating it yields CSALWRGVRGYTF.

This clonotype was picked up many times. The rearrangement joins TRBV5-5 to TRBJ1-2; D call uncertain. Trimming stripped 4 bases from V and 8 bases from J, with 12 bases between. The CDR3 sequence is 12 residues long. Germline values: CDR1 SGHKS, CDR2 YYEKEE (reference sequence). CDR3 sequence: CASSPYYWGYTF. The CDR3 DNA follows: TGTGCCAGCAGCCCTTATTACTGGGGCTACACCTTC.

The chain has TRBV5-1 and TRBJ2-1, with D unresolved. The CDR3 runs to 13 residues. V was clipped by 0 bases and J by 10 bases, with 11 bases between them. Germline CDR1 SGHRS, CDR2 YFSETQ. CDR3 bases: TGCGCCAGCAGCTTGGATCTGGAGCTGGAGCAGTTCTTC. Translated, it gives CASSLDLELEQFF.

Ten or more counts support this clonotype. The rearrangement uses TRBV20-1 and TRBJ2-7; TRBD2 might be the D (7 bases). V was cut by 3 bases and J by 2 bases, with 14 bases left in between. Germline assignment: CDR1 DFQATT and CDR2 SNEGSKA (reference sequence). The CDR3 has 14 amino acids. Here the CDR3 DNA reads TGCAGTGCTAGTATACAGGGAGGGACCTACGAGCAGTACTTC. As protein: CSASIQGGTYEQYF.

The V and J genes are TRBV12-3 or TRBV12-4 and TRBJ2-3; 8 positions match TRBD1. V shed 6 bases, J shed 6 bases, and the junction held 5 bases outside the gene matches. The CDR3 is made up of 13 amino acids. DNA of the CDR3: TGTGCCAGCAGCGACAGGGGAGAGGATACGCAGTATTTT. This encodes CASSDRGEDTQYF.

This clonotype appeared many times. DNA for the CDR3: TGCAGCGTTTTATCCCGGACAGCGATCTATGGCTACACCTTC. It codes for CSVLSRTAIYGYTF. The chain joins TRBV29-1 to TRBJ1-2; D is perhaps TRBD1 (6 bases). Trimming removed 5 bases at V and 4 bases at J, with 17 bases between. Germline lookup yields CDR1 SQVTM and CDR2 ANQGSEA. The CDR3 runs 14 residues.

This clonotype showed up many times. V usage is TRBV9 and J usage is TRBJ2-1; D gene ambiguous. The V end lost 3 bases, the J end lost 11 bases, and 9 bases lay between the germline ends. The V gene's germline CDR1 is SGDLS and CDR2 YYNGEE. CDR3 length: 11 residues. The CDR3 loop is CASSDSRKQFF. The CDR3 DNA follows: TGTGCCAGCAGCGATAGTAGGAAGCAGTTCTTC. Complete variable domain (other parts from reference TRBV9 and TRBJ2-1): DSGVTQTPKHLITATGQRVTLRCSPRSGDLSVYWYQQSLDQGLQFLIQYYNGEERAKGNILERFSAQQFPDLHSELNLSSLELGDSALYFCASSDSRKQFFGPGTRLTVL.

CDR3 DNA: TGTGCCGCCCGGGGCTACAATGAGCAGTTCTTC. This translates into CAARGYNEQFF. The V gene is TRBV19, the J gene TRBJ2-1; tentatively, D is TRBD2 (5 bases). CDR1 is LNHDA and CDR2 is SQIVND in the germline V gene (reference sequence). V dropped 11 bases and J dropped 3 bases, with 8 bases sitting between them. This CDR3 spans 11 amino acids. Together with reference TRBV19 and TRBJ2-1, the CDR3 gives the full variable domain: DGGITQSPKYLFRKEGQNVTLSCEQNLNHDAMYWYRQDPGQGLRLIYYSQIVNDFQKGDIAEGYSVSREKKESFPLTVTSAQKNPTAFYLCAARGYNEQFFGPGTRLTVL.

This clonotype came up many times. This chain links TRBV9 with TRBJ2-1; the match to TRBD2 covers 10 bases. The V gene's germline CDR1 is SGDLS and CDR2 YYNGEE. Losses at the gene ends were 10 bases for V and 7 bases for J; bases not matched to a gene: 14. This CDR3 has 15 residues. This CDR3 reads CASQPGLAIMNEQFF. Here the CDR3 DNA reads TGTGCCTCCCAACCGGGACTAGCGATCATGAATGAGCAGTTCTTC.

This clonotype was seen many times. In DNA form, the CDR3 reads TGCGCCAGCAGCTTGGTAGTCCGGGGGACCGGGGAGCTGTTTTTT. Translation gives CASSLVVRGTGELFF. The chain recombines TRBV5-1 with TRBJ2-2, with a possible D match to TRBD2 (6 bases). The CDR3 spans 15 residues. Per the germline V gene, CDR1 is SGHRS and CDR2 is YFSETQ. Trimming left V 0 bases short and J 5 bases short, with 11 bases between.

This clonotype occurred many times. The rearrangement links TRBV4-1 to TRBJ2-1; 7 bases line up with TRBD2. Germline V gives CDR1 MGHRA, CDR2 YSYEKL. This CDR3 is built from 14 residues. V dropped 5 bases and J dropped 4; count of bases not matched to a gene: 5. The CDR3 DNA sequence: TGCGCCAGCAGCAGAAGCGGGGATTACAATGAGCAGTTCTTC. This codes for CASSRSGDYNEQFF.

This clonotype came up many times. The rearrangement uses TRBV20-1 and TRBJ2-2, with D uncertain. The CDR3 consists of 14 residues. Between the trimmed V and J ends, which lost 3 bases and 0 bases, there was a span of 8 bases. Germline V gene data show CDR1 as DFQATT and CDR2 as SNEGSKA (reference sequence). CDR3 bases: TGCAGTGCTAGGGCCACCACGAACACCGGGGAGCTGTTTTTT. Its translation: CSARATTNTGELFF.

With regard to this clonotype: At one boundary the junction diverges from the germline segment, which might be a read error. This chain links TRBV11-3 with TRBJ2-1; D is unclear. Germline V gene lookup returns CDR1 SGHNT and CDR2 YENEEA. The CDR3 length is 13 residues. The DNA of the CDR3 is TGTGCCAGCAGCTTGTCCGACAACAATGAGCCGTTCTTC. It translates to CASSLSDNNEPFF.

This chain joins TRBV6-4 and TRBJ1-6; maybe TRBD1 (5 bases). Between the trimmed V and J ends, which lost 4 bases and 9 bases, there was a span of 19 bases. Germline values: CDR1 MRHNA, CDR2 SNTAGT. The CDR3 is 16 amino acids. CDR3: CASSAIPAGSGSPLHF. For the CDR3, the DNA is TGTGCCAGCAGTGCCATCCCGGCAGGGAGCGGTTCACCCCTCCACTTT.

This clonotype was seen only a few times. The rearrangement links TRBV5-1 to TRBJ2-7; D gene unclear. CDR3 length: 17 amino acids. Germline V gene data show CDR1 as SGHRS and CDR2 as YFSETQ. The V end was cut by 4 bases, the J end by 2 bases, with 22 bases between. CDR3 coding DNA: TGCGCCAGCAGCGACCGGGCCCTTCTCCACCTTCCCTACGAGCAGTACTTC. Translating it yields CASSDRALLHLPYEQYF.

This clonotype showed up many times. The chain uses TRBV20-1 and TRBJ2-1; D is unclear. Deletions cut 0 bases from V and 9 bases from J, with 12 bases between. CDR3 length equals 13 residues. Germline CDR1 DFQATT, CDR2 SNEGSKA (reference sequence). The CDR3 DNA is TGCAGTGCTAGAGATCTTTTGGGCTCTGAGCAGTTCTTC. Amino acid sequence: CSARDLLGSEQFF.

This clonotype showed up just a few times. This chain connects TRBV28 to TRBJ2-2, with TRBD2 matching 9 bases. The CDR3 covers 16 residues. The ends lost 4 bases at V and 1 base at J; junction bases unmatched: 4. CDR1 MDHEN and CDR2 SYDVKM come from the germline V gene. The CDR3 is CASSSYSGRNTGELFF. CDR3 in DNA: TGTGCCAGCAGTTCCTATAGCGGGAGGAACACCGGGGAGCTGTTTTTT.